A selection of T cell receptor beta chains follows, all from one sample in a study of response to subunit inactivated influenza vaccine. TCRdb redid the calling of the RT-PCR reads with MiXCR, one entry per CDR3 protein. The table shows around 170,000 distinct CDR3 sequences, with over 8.5% occurring only once. Sample: CD8+ T cells sorted from PBMCs, taken 23 months after vaccination. The receptor set was obtained from a man between 50 and 75 years old who received an inactivated influenza vaccine. Both conserved end residues are part of each CDR3.

TRBV9	TRBJ2-3	CASGIGQGPDTQYF
TRBV5-1	TRBJ2-7	CASNLGTGREQYF
TRBV9	TRBJ2-5	CASSGRQETQYF
TRBV4-3	TRBJ2-3	CASSQDPSGGTDTQYF
TRBV4-3	TRBJ2-5	CASSQGTGLQETQYF
TRBV29-1	TRBJ1-1	CSVRQGLNTEAFF
TRBV11-2	TRBJ2-7	CASSLAPGTTYEQYF
TRBV6-5	TRBJ1-1	CASSYPAGSNTEAFF
TRBV12-3/TRBV12-4	TRBJ2-3	CASSPSGGSDTQYF
TRBV6-1	TRBJ2-3	CASSVSTLTDTQYF
TRBV7-8	TRBJ2-3	CASSFRLVTDTQYF
TRBV6-2/TRBV6-3	TRBJ2-7	CASSYSTGASYEQYF
TRBV2	TRBJ2-6	CASSDPGTGSELSGANVLTF
TRBV15	TRBJ2-6	CATSWNRYSGANVLTF
TRBV4-3	TRBJ1-2	CASSQELSGSFYGYTF
TRBV4-3	TRBJ2-2	CASSPRLTIPGELFF
TRBV20-1	TRBJ2-7	CSARPGTSGSYEQYF
TRBV9	TRBJ2-5	CASSVAGGRRGAQVGQYF